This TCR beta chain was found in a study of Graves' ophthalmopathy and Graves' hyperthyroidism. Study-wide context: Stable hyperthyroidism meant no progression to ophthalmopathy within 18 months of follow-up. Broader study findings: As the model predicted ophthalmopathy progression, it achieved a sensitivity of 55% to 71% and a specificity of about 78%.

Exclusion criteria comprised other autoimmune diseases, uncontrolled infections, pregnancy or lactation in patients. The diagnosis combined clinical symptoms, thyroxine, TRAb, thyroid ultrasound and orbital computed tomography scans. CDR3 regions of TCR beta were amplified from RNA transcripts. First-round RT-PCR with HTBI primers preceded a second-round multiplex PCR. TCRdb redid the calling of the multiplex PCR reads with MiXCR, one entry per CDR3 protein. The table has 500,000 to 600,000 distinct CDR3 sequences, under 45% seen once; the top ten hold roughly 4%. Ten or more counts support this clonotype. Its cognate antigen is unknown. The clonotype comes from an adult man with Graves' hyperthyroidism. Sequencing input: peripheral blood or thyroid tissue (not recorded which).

CDR3 bases: TGTGCCAGCAGTCCAAGACAGGGCGGGAGGACTGAAGCTTTCTTT. Residues: CASSPRQGGRTEAFF. The chain joins TRBV12-3 or TRBV12-4 to TRBJ1-1; 7 bases are a match to TRBD1. V lost 5 bases to trimming and J lost 5 bases; unmatched junction nucleotides: 11. This CDR3 contains 15 residues.